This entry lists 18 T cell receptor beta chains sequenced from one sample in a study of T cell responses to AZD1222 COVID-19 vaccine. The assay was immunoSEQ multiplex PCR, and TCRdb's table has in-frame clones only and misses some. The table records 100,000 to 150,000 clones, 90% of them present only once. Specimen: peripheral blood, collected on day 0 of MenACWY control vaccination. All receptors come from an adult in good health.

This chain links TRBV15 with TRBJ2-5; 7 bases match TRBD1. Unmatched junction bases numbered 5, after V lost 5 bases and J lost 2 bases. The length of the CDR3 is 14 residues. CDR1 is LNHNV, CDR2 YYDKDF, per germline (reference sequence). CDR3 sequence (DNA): TGTGCCACCAGCCGACGACAGGGTCAAGAGACCCAGTACTTC. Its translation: CATSRRQGQETQYF.

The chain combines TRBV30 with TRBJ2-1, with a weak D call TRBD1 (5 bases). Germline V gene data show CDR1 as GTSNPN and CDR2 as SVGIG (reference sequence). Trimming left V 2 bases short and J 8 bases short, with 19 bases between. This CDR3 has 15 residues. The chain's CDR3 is CAWSSEGEKGYEQFF. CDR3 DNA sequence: TGTGCCTGGAGTAGTGAAGGGGAAAAGGGCTATGAGCAGTTCTTC.

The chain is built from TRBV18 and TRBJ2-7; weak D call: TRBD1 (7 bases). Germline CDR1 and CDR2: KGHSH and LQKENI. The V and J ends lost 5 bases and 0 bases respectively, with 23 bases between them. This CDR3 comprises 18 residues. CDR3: CASSAQGRIERSSYEQYF. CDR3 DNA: TGTGCCAGCTCAGCACAGGGGAGGATAGAAAGAAGCTCCTACGAGCAGTACTTC. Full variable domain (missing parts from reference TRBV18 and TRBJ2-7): NAGVMQNPRHLVRRRGQEARLRCSPMKGHSHVYWYRQLPEEGLKFMVYLQKENIIDESGMPKERFSAEFPKEGPSILRIQQVVRGDSAAYFCASSAQGRIERSSYEQYFGPGTRLTVT.

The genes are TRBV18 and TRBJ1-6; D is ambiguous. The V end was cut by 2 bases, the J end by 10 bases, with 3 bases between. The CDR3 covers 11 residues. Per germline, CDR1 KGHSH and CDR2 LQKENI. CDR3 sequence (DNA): TGTGCCAGCTCACCAGGGTCACCCCTCCACTTT. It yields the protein CASSPGSPLHF.

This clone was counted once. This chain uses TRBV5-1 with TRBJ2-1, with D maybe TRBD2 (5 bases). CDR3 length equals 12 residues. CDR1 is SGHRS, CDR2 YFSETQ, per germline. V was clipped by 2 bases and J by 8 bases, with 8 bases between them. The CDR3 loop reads CASSLGSDEQFF. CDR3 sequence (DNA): TGCGCCAGCAGCTTAGGGAGTGATGAGCAGTTCTTC. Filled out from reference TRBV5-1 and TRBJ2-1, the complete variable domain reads KAGVTQTPRYLIKTRGQQVTLSCSPISGHRSVSWYQQTPGQGLQFLFEYFSETQRNKGNFPGRFSGRQFSNSRSEMNVSTLELGDSALYLCASSLGSDEQFFGPGTRLTVL.

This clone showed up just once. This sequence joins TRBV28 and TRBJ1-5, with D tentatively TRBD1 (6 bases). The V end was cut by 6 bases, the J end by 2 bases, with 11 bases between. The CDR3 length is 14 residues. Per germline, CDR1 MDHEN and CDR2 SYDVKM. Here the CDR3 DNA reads TGTGCCAGCAGGCCGCGACAGGGCAATCAGCCCCAGCATTTT. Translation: CASRPRQGNQPQHF.

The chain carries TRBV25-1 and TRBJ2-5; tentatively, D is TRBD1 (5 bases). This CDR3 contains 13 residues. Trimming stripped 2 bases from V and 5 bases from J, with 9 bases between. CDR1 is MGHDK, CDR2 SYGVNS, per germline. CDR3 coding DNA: TGTGCCAGCAGTGAACCAGGGTCGGAGACCCAGTACTTC. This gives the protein CASSEPGSETQYF.

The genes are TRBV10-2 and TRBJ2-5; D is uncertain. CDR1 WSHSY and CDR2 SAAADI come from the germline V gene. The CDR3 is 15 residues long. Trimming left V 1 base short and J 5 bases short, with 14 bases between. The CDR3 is CASSEYRLSSETQYF. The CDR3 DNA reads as TGCGCCAGCAGTGAGTACCGACTGAGCTCGGAGACCCAGTACTTC.

The CDR3 spells CASSLIRGEKLFF. The CDR3 DNA follows: TGTGCCAGCAGCTTGATTAGGGGTGAAAAACTGTTTTTT. The chain has TRBV5-6 and TRBJ1-4; perhaps TRBD1 as D (5 bases). In germline, CDR1 is SGHDT, CDR2 YYEEEE. The CDR3 extends over 13 amino acids. Trimming removed 1 base from V and 7 bases from J, with 8 bases in between.

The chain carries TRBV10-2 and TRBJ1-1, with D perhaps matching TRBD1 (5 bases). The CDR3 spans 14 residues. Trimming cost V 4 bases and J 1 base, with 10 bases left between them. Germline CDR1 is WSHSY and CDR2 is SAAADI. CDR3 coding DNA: TGCGCCAGCAGTGTGACAGTGTCGAACACTGAAGCTTTCTTT. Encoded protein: CASSVTVSNTEAFF.

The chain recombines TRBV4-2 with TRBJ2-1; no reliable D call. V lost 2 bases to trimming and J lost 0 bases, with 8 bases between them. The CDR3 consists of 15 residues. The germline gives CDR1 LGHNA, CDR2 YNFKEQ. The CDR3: CASSQLVNSYNEQFF. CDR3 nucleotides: TGTGCCAGCAGCCAATTGGTAAACTCCTACAATGAGCAGTTCTTC.

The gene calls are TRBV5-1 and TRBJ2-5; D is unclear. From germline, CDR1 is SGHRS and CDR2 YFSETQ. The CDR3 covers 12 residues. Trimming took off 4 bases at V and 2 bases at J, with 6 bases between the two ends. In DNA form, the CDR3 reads TGCGCCAGCAGCCAGACGCAAGAGACCCAGTACTTC. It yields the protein CASSQTQETQYF.

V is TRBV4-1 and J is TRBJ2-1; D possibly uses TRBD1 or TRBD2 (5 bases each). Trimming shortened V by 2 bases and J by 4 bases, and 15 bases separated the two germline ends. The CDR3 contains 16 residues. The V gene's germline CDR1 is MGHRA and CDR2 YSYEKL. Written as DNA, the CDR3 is TGCGCCAGCAGCCAATCATCCGGGGACCCTTACAATGAGCAGTTCTTC. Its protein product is CASSQSSGDPYNEQFF.

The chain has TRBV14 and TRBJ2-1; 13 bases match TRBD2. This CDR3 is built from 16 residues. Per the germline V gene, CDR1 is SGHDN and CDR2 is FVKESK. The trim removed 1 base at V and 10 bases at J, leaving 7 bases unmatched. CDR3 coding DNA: TGTGCCAGCAGCCAAGTCGGACTAGCGGGAGCTCGCGAGCAGTTCTTC. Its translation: CASSQVGLAGAREQFF.

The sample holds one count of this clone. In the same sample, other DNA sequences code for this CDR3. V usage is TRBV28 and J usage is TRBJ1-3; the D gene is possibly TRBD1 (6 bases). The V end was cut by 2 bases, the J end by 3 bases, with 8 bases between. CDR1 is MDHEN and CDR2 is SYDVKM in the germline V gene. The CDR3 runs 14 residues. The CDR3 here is CASSLGGLGNTIYF. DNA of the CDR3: TGTGCCAGCAGTTTAGGGGGCCTTGGAAACACCATATATTTT.

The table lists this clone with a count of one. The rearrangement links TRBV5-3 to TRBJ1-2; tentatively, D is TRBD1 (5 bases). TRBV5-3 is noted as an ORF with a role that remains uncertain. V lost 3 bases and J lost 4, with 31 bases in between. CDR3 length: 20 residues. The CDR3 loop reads CARSSVVGPTGLGPGYGYTF. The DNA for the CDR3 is TGTGCCAGAAGCTCGGTAGTCGGACCCACCGGACTGGGGCCCGGCTATGGCTACACCTTC.

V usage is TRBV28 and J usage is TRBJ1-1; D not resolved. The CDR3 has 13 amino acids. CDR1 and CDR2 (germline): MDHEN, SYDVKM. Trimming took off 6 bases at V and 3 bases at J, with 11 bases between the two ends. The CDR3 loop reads CASSGVFHTEAFF. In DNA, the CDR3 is TGTGCCAGCAGCGGGGTTTTTCACACTGAAGCTTTCTTT.

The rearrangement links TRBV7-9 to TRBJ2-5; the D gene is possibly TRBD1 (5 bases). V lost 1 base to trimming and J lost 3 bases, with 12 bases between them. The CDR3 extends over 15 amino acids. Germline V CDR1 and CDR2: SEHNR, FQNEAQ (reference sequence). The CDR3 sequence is CASSLVAGSKETQYF. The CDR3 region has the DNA TGTGCCAGCAGCTTAGTAGCAGGGTCGAAAGAGACCCAGTACTTC.